The clone carrying this T cell receptor beta chain has more than one count but fewer than ten. The antigen is unknown. Each ophthalmopathy patient scored at least 3 on the Clinical Activity Score and at least 4 on NOSPECS grade, with duration under 3 months. The sample originates from a study of T cells in Graves' hyperthyroidism and ophthalmopathy. Template material for amplifying TCR beta CDR3 regions consisted of RNA transcripts. Using the HTBI primer set, a first-round RT-PCR was run on the TCR CDR3. MiXCR, run by TCRdb on the multiplex PCR reads, gives a single entry per CDR3 protein. The repertoire holds 250,000 to 400,000 distinct CDR3 sequences, with approximately 15% as singletons. Overall study results and limits: Researchers report that a 13 V-J model separated ophthalmopathy from stable hyperthyroidism. Most thyroid-expanded clonotypes above 0.001 were also found in blood.

This receptor was taken from a woman in her 40s with Graves' ophthalmopathy. Sequencing was done on a sample of blood.

The CDR3 here is CASSLSFSGNTIYF. The CDR3 coding sequence is TGTGCCAGCAGTTTATCCTTCTCTGGAAACACCATATATTTT. This sequence joins TRBV27 and TRBJ1-3; D is ambiguous. With 0 bases removed from V and 0 bases from J, the gap between germline ends came to 3 bases. Germline CDR1 and CDR2: MNHEY and SMNVEV (reference sequence). This CDR3 is built from 14 residues.